This is a list of T cell receptor beta chains from one sample in a study of T cell responses to AZD1222 COVID-19 vaccine. Produced via immunoSEQ multiplex PCR; TCRdb's table is partial and in-frame only. This repertoire shows some 110,000 clones, about 86% found once; its top ten account for 15% to 20%. Material: peripheral blood, obtained 28 days after the second AZD1222 dose. These receptor sequences come from an adult who received the AZD1222 COVID-19 vaccine. Each CDR3 is given with its conserved first and last residue. The D gene is left open where the match is weak. Only some rows state a clone size, as once, few, many or a class for expanded clones.

d_call	j_call	v_call	clone_size	cdr3_aa	cdr3_nt
TRBD2	TRBJ2-1	TRBV10-3	NA	CAIREIAGESAEQFF	TGTGCCATCAGAGAAATAGCGGGAGAGTCCGCCGAGCAGTTCTTC
NA	TRBJ1-1	TRBV5-1	few	CASKDSSNTEAFF	TGCGCCAGCAAGGATAGCAGCAACACTGAAGCTTTCTTT
NA	TRBJ2-7	TRBV12-3/TRBV12-4	NA	CASSLRGYEQYF	TGTGCCAGCAGTTTAAGAGGGTACGAGCAGTACTTC
TRBD2	TRBJ2-2	TRBV28	NA	CASSLSGLAATGELFF	TGTGCCAGCAGTTTATCAGGACTAGCGGCTACCGGGGAGCTGTTTTTT
NA	TRBJ1-2	TRBV7-8	NA	CASSLAGAGGYTF	TGTGCCAGCAGCTTAGCTGGGGCGGGTGGCTACACCTTC
NA	TRBJ1-4	TRBV7-9	NA	CASSLVQENEKLFF	TGTGCCAGCAGCTTAGTGCAGGAAAATGAAAAACTGTTTTTT
TRBD1	TRBJ2-7	TRBV5-5	NA	CASSSTPGQASYEQYF	TGTGCCAGCAGCTCTACACCGGGACAGGCCTCCTACGAGCAGTACTTC
NA	TRBJ1-3	TRBV5-6	NA	CASSLGDGNTIYF	TGTGCCAGCAGCTTGGGGGATGGAAACACCATATATTTT
NA	TRBJ1-2	TRBV11-2	NA	CASTQRGPNYGYTF	TGTGCCAGCACACAGAGAGGGCCTAACTATGGCTACACCTTC
NA	TRBJ1-4	TRBV6-5	NA	CASSPQRARAEKLFF	TGTGCCAGCAGTCCCCAACGCGCCCGAGCTGAAAAACTGTTTTTT
NA	TRBJ2-7	TRBV11-2	NA	CASSLDSLGEQYF	TGTGCCAGCAGCCTTGACTCCCTGGGGGAGCAGTACTTC
TRBD1	TRBJ2-2	TRBV27	once	CASSFTGGPITGELFF	TGTGCCAGCAGTTTTACAGGGGGACCTATCACCGGGGAGCTGTTTTTT
NA	TRBJ1-4	TRBV7-2	NA	CASSLVSGFREKLFF	TGTGCCAGCAGCTTAGTATCGGGGTTTCGTGAAAAACTGTTTTTT
NA	TRBJ1-5	TRBV28	few	CASSPTTGQHNQPQHF	TGTGCCAGCAGTCCGACCACTGGACAGCACAATCAGCCCCAGCATTTT
NA	TRBJ1-6	TRBV9	NA	CASSVSGNSPLHF	TGTGCCAGCAGCGTATCTGGGAATTCACCCCTCCACTTT
TRBD1	TRBJ1-1	TRBV6-5	NA	CASSYADRATEAFF	TGTGCCAGCAGTTACGCGGACAGGGCCACTGAAGCTTTCTTT
TRBD1	TRBJ1-2	TRBV7-2	NA	CASSLALYERGRSPSYGYTF	TGTGCCAGCAGCTTAGCCCTTTACGAGAGGGGGCGCTCCCCCTCCTATGGCTACACCTTC
NA	TRBJ2-3	TRBV7-3	NA	CASSFVSGNTDTQYF	TGTGCCAGCAGCTTCGTTTCAGGGAACACAGATACGCAGTATTTT
NA	TRBJ2-1	TRBV7-3	NA	CASSWQGGNEQFF	TGTGCCAGCAGCTGGCAGGGTGGGAATGAGCAGTTCTTC
TRBD2	TRBJ2-1	TRBV5-4	NA	CASSLDPASGGGNEQFF	TGTGCCAGCAGCTTGGACCCAGCTAGCGGTGGGGGGAATGAGCAGTTCTTC
NA	TRBJ1-4	TRBV30	NA	CAWSVLGSTNEKLFF	TGTGCCTGGAGTGTATTAGGGAGTACTAATGAAAAACTGTTTTTT
NA	TRBJ2-5	TRBV5-3	NA	CARSLACRQGEETQYF	TGTGCCAGAAGCTTGGCTTGTCGGCAGGGAGAAGAGACCCAGTACTTC
TRBD1	TRBJ1-5	TRBV5-8	NA	CASSRGPGGNQPQHF	TGTGCCAGCAGCAGGGGGCCCGGGGGCAATCAGCCCCAGCATTTT
NA	TRBJ1-1	TRBV4-1	NA	CASSQIADKAFF	TGCGCCAGCAGCCAGATCGCCGATAAGGCTTTCTTT
NA	TRBJ1-5	TRBV9	NA	CASSLDFNQPQHF	TGTGCCAGCAGCCTGGATTTCAATCAGCCCCAGCATTTT
TRBD1	TRBJ2-5	TRBV6-5	NA	CASRGTGGETQYF	TGTGCCAGCAGAGGAACAGGGGGCGAGACCCAGTACTTC
TRBD1	TRBJ1-1	TRBV6-2/TRBV6-3	NA	CASSYTPNGQVTNTEAFF	TGTGCCAGCAGTTACACCCCAAACGGACAGGTAACGAACACTGAAGCTTTCTTT
NA	TRBJ2-1	TRBV5-6	NA	CASSLVGVARNEQFF	TGTGCCAGCAGCTTGGTTGGGGTTGCACGAAATGAGCAGTTCTTC
NA	TRBJ2-4	TRBV10-1	NA	CASSEGKSESIQYF	TGCGCCAGCAGTGAGGGCAAGTCCGAAAGCATTCAGTACTTC
NA	TRBJ2-1	TRBV9	NA	CASSVYGREQFF	TGTGCCAGCAGCGTATACGGAAGAGAGCAGTTCTTC
TRBD2	TRBJ2-5	TRBV18	NA	CASSPRLADVETQYF	TGTGCCAGCTCACCACGACTAGCGGATGTAGAGACCCAGTACTTC
TRBD1	TRBJ1-1	TRBV29-1	NA	CSVERGQLNTEAFF	TGCAGCGTTGAGAGGGGACAGCTGAACACTGAAGCTTTCTTT
TRBD1	TRBJ2-7	TRBV7-9	NA	CASSPGQGPYEQYF	TGTGCCAGCAGCCCGGGACAGGGGCCCTACGAGCAGTACTTC
TRBD1	TRBJ1-2	TRBV12-3/TRBV12-4	NA	CASRPGQGYGYTF	TGTGCCAGCAGGCCGGGACAGGGGTATGGCTACACCTTC
NA	TRBJ1-2	TRBV3-1/TRBV3-2	NA	CASSQTKSRAYTF	TGTGCCAGCAGCCAAACTAAAAGCAGGGCTTACACCTTC
NA	TRBJ1-1	TRBV28	NA	CASSFGGSTEAFF	TGTGCCAGCAGTTTTGGGGGGTCCACTGAAGCTTTCTTT
NA	TRBJ2-5	TRBV11-2	NA	CASSPSPSRGSLGETQYF	TGTGCCAGCAGCCCCTCTCCATCTCGGGGGAGTTTGGGAGAGACCCAGTACTTC
NA	TRBJ1-5	TRBV7-8	few	CASSGQRTLGKKPQHF	TGTGCCAGCAGCGGGCAACGGACCCTGGGGAAAAAGCCCCAGCATTTT
NA	TRBJ1-2	TRBV6-5	NA	CASRRGGYTF	TGTGCCAGCAGGAGGGGTGGCTACACCTTC
NA	TRBJ1-1	TRBV28	NA	CASSPTDRHNTEAFF	TGTGCCAGCAGTCCGACCGACCGACATAACACTGAAGCTTTCTTT
NA	TRBJ2-3	TRBV28	NA	CASSLTHSTDTQYF	TGTGCCAGCAGTTTAACCCACAGCACAGATACGCAGTATTTT
NA	TRBJ1-2	TRBV29-1	NA	CSVPTFKAGSSYGYTF	TGCAGCGTCCCCACCTTTAAGGCAGGATCATCCTATGGCTACACCTTC
NA	TRBJ2-7	TRBV7-6	NA	CASSLDLGGDYEQYF	TGTGCCAGCAGCTTAGATTTGGGGGGCGACTACGAGCAGTACTTC
TRBD1	TRBJ1-1	TRBV11-2	NA	CASKDRGKNTEAFF	TGTGCCAGCAAGGACAGGGGAAAGAACACTGAAGCTTTCTTT
NA	TRBJ1-2	TRBV9	NA	CASSVATSGYGYTF	TGTGCCAGCAGCGTAGCTACCTCTGGCTATGGCTACACCTTC
TRBD1	TRBJ2-2	TRBV7-2	NA	CASSPHRGGQGSTGELFF	TGTGCCAGCAGCCCGCATAGAGGAGGACAGGGGAGCACCGGGGAGCTGTTTTTT
NA	TRBJ1-2	TRBV15	NA	CATSRDSKANYGYTF	TGTGCCACCAGCAGAGATAGCAAAGCTAACTATGGCTACACCTTC
TRBD1	TRBJ1-2	TRBV14	NA	CASSQVGSGQGASSGYTF	TGTGCCAGCAGCCAAGTAGGTTCGGGACAGGGGGCGTCAAGTGGCTACACCTTC
NA	TRBJ1-3	TRBV7-2	NA	CASSLAPVYSGNTIYF	TGTGCCAGCAGCTTAGCGCCGGTGTACTCTGGAAACACCATATATTTT
NA	TRBJ1-5	TRBV2	few	CASRGSKVGNQPQHF	TGTGCCAGCAGGGGGTCCAAGGTGGGCAATCAGCCCCAGCATTTT
NA	TRBJ2-3	TRBV18	NA	CASSPWDTQYF	TGTGCCAGCTCACCCTGGGATACGCAGTATTTT
NA	TRBJ1-6	TRBV5-1	once	CASSSSDSPLHF	TGCGCCAGCAGCTCCTCGGATTCACCCCTCCACTTT
TRBD2	TRBJ2-1	TRBV10-3	NA	CAIRETSGGNNEQFF	TGTGCCATCAGGGAAACTAGCGGGGGTAACAATGAGCAGTTCTTC
NA	TRBJ1-5	TRBV18	NA	CASSPGRGQPQHF	TGTGCCAGCTCACCGGGCAGGGGACAGCCCCAGCATTTT
NA	TRBJ1-2	TRBV4-1	NA	CASSQVLTVYGYTF	TGCGCCAGCAGCCAAGTATTGACAGTTTATGGCTACACCTTC
NA	TRBJ2-7	TRBV6-2/TRBV6-3	once	CASSYSRDFGGEQYF	TGTGCCAGCAGTTACTCGAGGGACTTTGGGGGTGAGCAGTACTTC
NA	TRBJ1-5	TRBV28	NA	CASSPQTGGWQPQHF	TGTGCCAGCAGTCCCCAAACGGGCGGTTGGCAGCCCCAGCATTTT
NA	TRBJ1-1	TRBV10-3	NA	CAISESVRRGRNTEAFF	TGTGCCATCAGTGAGTCAGTGAGGAGGGGCCGAAACACTGAAGCTTTCTTT
NA	TRBJ1-6	TRBV4-1	many	CASSLRGSPLHF	TGCGCCAGCAGCCTTCGAGGTTCACCCCTCCACTTT